This record looks at one T cell receptor beta chain sequence and its context. As yet, its antigen is unknown. CDR1 is LNHNV and CDR2 is YYDKDF in the germline V gene (reference sequence). V was pared by 5 bases and J by 3 bases, with 16 bases between. CDR3 length equals 16 residues. The repertoire was sequenced with immunoSEQ multiplex PCR; TCRdb's copy has only in-frame clones and lacks some. The sample shows approximately 65,000 clones, about 91% of them seen only once. These data belong to a study of PD-1 blockade in classical Hodgkin lymphoma. Study-level results: CD4+ TCR diversity climbed significantly by C4D1, unlike CD8+ TCR diversity.

All trial patients relapsed after autologous stem cell transplantation. The clonotype was recovered from a human donor with classical Hodgkin lymphoma. The starting material was peripheral blood mononuclear cells (PBMCs), obtained at baseline. This chain connects TRBV15 to TRBJ2-2; TRBD2 is a possible D gene (5 bases). CDR3 coding DNA: TGTGCCACCAGCGCCTCGAGGACGGAGGACACCGGGGAGCTGTTTTTT. The encoded protein is CATSASRTEDTGELFF.